Each of the 10 T cell receptor beta chains below was sequenced from the same sample in a study of T-cell reconstitution after alpha-beta-depleted transplantation in children. Findings and caveats of the study: Most T-cell counts and diversity one year after the transplant came from T cells that were newly produced.

Preparation of the TCRbeta library involved a method that used unique molecular identifiers. TCRdb fed the PCR reads into MiXCR, producing one record per CDR3 protein. The repertoire holds approximately 300,000 distinct CDR3 sequences, with roughly 8.2% as singletons. The antigens of these receptors remain unknown. Here the sequenced sample was peripheral blood, taken 360 days after TCRalphabeta/CD19-depleted stem cell transplant. The receptors were gathered from a female patient aged 2-9 years who had a stem cell transplant for Fanconi anemia, so the T cells may come from the graft donor.

This clonotype has just one count. The chain is built from TRBV5-6 and TRBJ2-3; 8 nucleotides line up with TRBD2. This CDR3 spans 16 amino acids. Germline trimming cut 8 bases from V and 6 bases from J; bases unmatched to any gene: 17. Germline V gene data show CDR1 as SGHDT and CDR2 as YYEEEE. CDR3: CASSLPAGGLLDTQYF. The CDR3 region has the DNA TGTGCCAGTAGCCTCCCGGCGGGGGGCCTACTGGATACGCAGTATTTT.

This clonotype was picked up a small number of times. The rearrangement links TRBV2 to TRBJ2-5; 14 bases line up with TRBD2. The CDR3 runs 15 residues. Germline V gene lookup returns CDR1 SNHLY and CDR2 FYNNEI. The ends lost 6 bases at V and 3 bases at J; junction bases unmatched: 3. CDR3 DNA sequence: TGTGCCAGCAGGGGACTAGCGGGGGTGAAAGAGACCCAGTACTTC. Translation gives CASRGLAGVKETQYF.

This clonotype was counted ten times or more. At one of its ends the junction is not consistent with the germline gene, which may arise from a read error. V and J are TRBV5-1 and TRBJ2-7, with 13 bases fitting TRBD2. The CDR3 is made up of 15 amino acids. Germline-derived CDR1 and CDR2 are SGHRS and YFSETQ. Here the CDR3 reads CASSLGLAGLYEQYF. Here the CDR3 DNA reads TGTGCCAGCAGCCTGGGACTAGCGGGACTCTACGAGCAGTACTTC.

The rearrangement links TRBV7-6 to TRBJ1-5; no reliable D call. The V end lost 5 bases, the J end lost 7 bases, and 18 bases lay between the germline ends. The germline CDR1 and CDR2 sequences are SGHVS and FNYEAQ. The CDR3 extends over 15 amino acids. The CDR3 region has the DNA TGTGCCAGCAGCCCCAGCCCCCACGGGAGCCAGCCCCAGCATTTT. This gives the protein CASSPSPHGSQPQHF.

This clonotype was recorded many times. The rearrangement links TRBV20-1 to TRBJ2-3; unclear D gene. Trimming cost V 2 bases and J 0 bases, with 12 bases left between them. The germline V gene has CDR1 DFQATT and CDR2 SNEGSKA (reference sequence). This CDR3 region has 15 residues. The CDR3 here is CSARCPRRSTDTQYF. Here the CDR3 DNA reads TGCAGTGCTAGATGTCCTAGGCGGAGCACAGATACGCAGTATTTT.

This clonotype has more than one count but fewer than ten. The chain links TRBV7-2 to TRBJ2-1; no clear D. The V gene's germline CDR1 is SGHTA and CDR2 FQGNSA. Trimming took off 1 base at V and 9 bases at J, with 13 bases between the two ends. The CDR3 covers 14 residues. The CDR3, as DNA: TGTGCCAGCAGCTTAGTTGCTAGTTATAGTGAGCAGTTCTTC. Its translation is CASSLVASYSEQFF.

This clonotype was recorded at least ten times. The rearrangement uses TRBV10-3 and TRBJ2-1, with 8 bases aligning to TRBD1. CDR1 is ENHRY and CDR2 is SYGVKD in the germline V gene. The CDR3 is made up of 14 amino acids. Losses at the gene ends were 5 bases for V and 5 bases for J; bases not matched to a gene: 5. CDR3: CAISHKTGDNEQFF. DNA of the CDR3: TGTGCCATCAGTCACAAGACAGGGGACAATGAGCAGTTCTTC.

This clonotype showed up many times. The chain carries TRBV12-3 or TRBV12-4 and TRBJ1-5; 7 nucleotides agree with TRBD1. The CDR3 consists of 16 residues. With V trimmed by 5 bases and J by 1 base, 8 bases remained unmatched. CDR3 amino acids: CASSPLTGRSNQPQHF. CDR3 nucleotide sequence: TGTGCCAGCAGTCCCCTGACAGGGAGGAGCAATCAGCCCCAGCATTTT.

This clonotype was observed at least ten times. The chain joins TRBV6-5 to TRBJ2-7; no clear D gene. Germline V gene lookup returns CDR1 MNHEY and CDR2 SVGAGI. V was clipped by 6 bases and J by 2 bases, with 20 bases between them. The CDR3 contains 16 residues. This chain's CDR3 is CASSLKPPYETYEQYF. The CDR3 nucleotides are TGTGCCAGCAGCCTCAAACCCCCCTACGAAACCTACGAGCAGTACTTC.

This clonotype was observed at least ten times. The junction does not match germline at one end; this may be a read error. The chain uses TRBV6-2 or TRBV6-3 and TRBJ1-5; D gene ambiguous. Germline CDR1 and CDR2: MNHEY and SVGEGT. The CDR3 runs 12 residues. CDR3 nucleotide sequence: TGTGCCAGCAGTTACTCGTTAGGTCTCTCGGTCTTT. This codes for CASSYSLGLSVF.